Listed below are T cell receptor beta chains from one sample, sequenced in a study of blood T cell repertoires in COVID-19. This table comes from immunoSEQ multiplex PCR, and its TCRdb copy is limited to in-frame clones, with some not included. The sample consists of around 150,000 clones, approximately 88% of them appearing once. The sequenced material came from PBMCs or T cells enriched from blood (not recorded which). These receptors were collected from an older man who had been exposed to COVID-19. Both conserved end residues are part of each CDR3. Each record gives: J gene, clone size, D gene, V gene, CDR3 protein, CDR3 DNA. D genes are given only for firm matches. Not all rows give a size; the values are once, few, many and, for expanded clones, a class.

J gene: TRBJ2-5
clone size: once
D gene: NA
V gene: TRBV5-6
CDR3 protein: CASGRDSRETQYF
CDR3 DNA: TGTGCCAGCGGGCGGGACAGTCGGGAGACCCAGTACTTC

J gene: TRBJ2-7
clone size: NA
D gene: NA
V gene: TRBV19
CDR3 protein: CASSNSGSGGEQYF
CDR3 DNA: TGTGCCAGTAGCAATAGTGGGAGTGGAGGCGAGCAGTACTTC

J gene: TRBJ1-1
clone size: NA
D gene: NA
V gene: TRBV27
CDR3 protein: CASSGGQIHTEAFF
CDR3 DNA: TGTGCCAGCAGCGGAGGACAGATACACACTGAAGCTTTCTTT

J gene: TRBJ2-5
clone size: once
D gene: NA
V gene: TRBV6-5
CDR3 protein: CASRGTGGWETQYF
CDR3 DNA: TGTGCCAGCAGGGGGACGGGGGGCTGGGAGACCCAGTACTTC

J gene: TRBJ1-1
clone size: NA
D gene: TRBD1
V gene: TRBV28
CDR3 protein: CASSPPQGDGNTEAFF
CDR3 DNA: TGTGCCAGCAGTCCTCCCCAGGGGGATGGAAACACTGAAGCTTTCTTT

J gene: TRBJ1-2
clone size: NA
D gene: NA
V gene: TRBV2
CDR3 protein: CASSFRRGANYGYTF
CDR3 DNA: TGTGCCAGCAGTTTCAGGCGGGGGGCGAACTATGGCTACACCTTC

J gene: TRBJ1-1
clone size: NA
D gene: TRBD1
V gene: TRBV18
CDR3 protein: CASSPPGRQGGVEAFF
CDR3 DNA: TGTGCCAGCTCACCACCAGGGCGACAGGGCGGTGTTGAAGCTTTCTTT

J gene: TRBJ2-1
clone size: NA
D gene: TRBD2
V gene: TRBV28
CDR3 protein: CASSLAGGTYNEQFF
CDR3 DNA: TGTGCCAGCAGTCTAGCGGGGGGAACCTACAATGAGCAGTTCTTC

J gene: TRBJ2-1
clone size: NA
D gene: TRBD1
V gene: TRBV10-1
CDR3 protein: CASSEYVGGLYNEQFF
CDR3 DNA: TGCGCCAGCAGTGAGTATGTAGGGGGCCTCTACAATGAGCAGTTCTTC

J gene: TRBJ1-1
clone size: NA
D gene: NA
V gene: TRBV25-1
CDR3 protein: CASSEYGREAFF
CDR3 DNA: TGTGCCAGCAGTGAATATGGCAGGGAAGCTTTCTTT

J gene: TRBJ2-1
clone size: few
D gene: TRBD2
V gene: TRBV28
CDR3 protein: CASSGLGTSGNYNEQFF
CDR3 DNA: TGTGCCAGCAGTGGACTTGGGACTAGCGGAAATTACAATGAGCAGTTCTTC

J gene: TRBJ1-2
clone size: few
D gene: NA
V gene: TRBV10-3
CDR3 protein: CAINPDRILRGYGYTF
CDR3 DNA: TGTGCCATCAACCCGGACCGGATTTTGCGGGGCTATGGCTACACCTTC

J gene: TRBJ2-7
clone size: NA
D gene: TRBD2
V gene: TRBV28
CDR3 protein: CASSMGLDSYEQYF
CDR3 DNA: TGTGCCAGCAGTATGGGACTAGATTCCTACGAGCAGTACTTC

J gene: TRBJ2-3
clone size: once
D gene: TRBD2
V gene: TRBV24-1
CDR3 protein: CATSDAGLAGGTDTQYF
CDR3 DNA: TGTGCCACCAGTGATGCTGGACTAGCGGGGGGTACAGATACGCAGTATTTT

J gene: TRBJ2-7
clone size: NA
D gene: TRBD1
V gene: TRBV9
CDR3 protein: CASSVPPGTGGYEQYF
CDR3 DNA: TGTGCCAGCAGCGTACCCCCCGGGACAGGGGGCTACGAGCAGTACTTC

J gene: TRBJ2-3
clone size: NA
D gene: NA
V gene: TRBV12-3/TRBV12-4
CDR3 protein: CASSLSVSDTQYF
CDR3 DNA: TGTGCCAGCAGTTTATCGGTTTCAGATACGCAGTATTTT

J gene: TRBJ1-5
clone size: NA
D gene: TRBD1
V gene: TRBV28
CDR3 protein: CASRRRGGTGGGQPQHF
CDR3 DNA: TGTGCCAGCAGGCGTCGTGGCGGGACAGGGGGGGGTCAGCCCCAGCATTTT

J gene: TRBJ1-6
clone size: NA
D gene: NA
V gene: TRBV7-9
CDR3 protein: CASSNSNNSPLHF
CDR3 DNA: TGTGCCAGCAGCAACTCCAATAATTCACCCCTCCACTTT

J gene: TRBJ1-4
clone size: NA
D gene: NA
V gene: TRBV6-5
CDR3 protein: CASRRPGTPNEKLFF
CDR3 DNA: TGTGCCAGCAGGCGTCCCGGGACACCGAATGAAAAACTGTTTTTT

J gene: TRBJ2-1
clone size: NA
D gene: TRBD2
V gene: TRBV7-8
CDR3 protein: CASSPGREQFF
CDR3 DNA: TGTGCCAGCAGCCCCGGGAGGGAGCAGTTCTTC

J gene: TRBJ1-5
clone size: once
D gene: NA
V gene: TRBV3-1/TRBV3-2
CDR3 protein: CASSKRGGYQPQHF
CDR3 DNA: TGTGCCAGCAGCAAAAGAGGGGGTTACCAGCCCCAGCATTTT

J gene: TRBJ1-3
clone size: NA
D gene: TRBD1
V gene: TRBV27
CDR3 protein: CASSLSMTGSGNTIYF
CDR3 DNA: TGTGCCAGCAGTTTATCCATGACAGGGTCTGGAAACACCATATATTTT

J gene: TRBJ1-5
clone size: NA
D gene: NA
V gene: TRBV19
CDR3 protein: CASSHKGGPQHF
CDR3 DNA: TGTGCCAGTAGTCATAAAGGAGGGCCCCAGCATTTT

J gene: TRBJ2-1
clone size: NA
D gene: TRBD2
V gene: TRBV5-4
CDR3 protein: CASSPGTSGSEQFF
CDR3 DNA: TGTGCCAGCAGCCCCGGGACTAGCGGGAGTGAGCAGTTCTTC

J gene: TRBJ2-5
clone size: NA
D gene: TRBD2
V gene: TRBV6-5
CDR3 protein: CASSYSAGGKETQYF
CDR3 DNA: TGTGCCAGCAGTTACTCAGCGGGGGGGAAAGAGACCCAGTACTTC

J gene: TRBJ2-7
clone size: NA
D gene: NA
V gene: TRBV9
CDR3 protein: CASSPDYYEQYF
CDR3 DNA: TGTGCCAGCAGCCCGGACTACTACGAGCAGTACTTC